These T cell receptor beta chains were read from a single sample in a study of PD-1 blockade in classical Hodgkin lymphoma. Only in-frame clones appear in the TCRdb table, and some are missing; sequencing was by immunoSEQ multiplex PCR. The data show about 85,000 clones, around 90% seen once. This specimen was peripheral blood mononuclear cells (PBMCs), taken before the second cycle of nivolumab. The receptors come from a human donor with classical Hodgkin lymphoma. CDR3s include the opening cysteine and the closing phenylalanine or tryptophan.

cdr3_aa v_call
CASGPGTSGIRELFF TRBV12-5
CASSYRDSHYEQYF TRBV5-4
CASSREGGTYEQYF TRBV4-1
CASSQIPGPSYEQYF TRBV18
CASKGWTSGRNNEQYF TRBV5-1
CASSLGIQGEGETQYF TRBV7-6
CAWSKGQGSSGELFF TRBV30
CASSFTSGYEQYF TRBV5-1
CASSLSDTQYF TRBV7-9
CASSPNTHQGARQYF TRBV5-4
CASSPDFYEQYF TRBV27
CASMITGTGLTEAFF TRBV2
CASSLEGQQYF TRBV21-1
CASSRGLASSGYTF TRBV5-6
CASSPSGGYTEAFF TRBV6-1
CASSQPLGDTQYF TRBV4-1
CASSLGVWF TRBV7-9
CASTSGGINEKLFF TRBV6-1
CASSLLPKGRPYEQYF TRBV27
CASSTSGIKSYNEQFF TRBV19
CASSRGVYEQYF TRBV2
CASSGTGTGELFF TRBV6-4
CAVQGVIIGEKLFF TRBV30
CASSFGHGGMSGELFF TRBV9
CASRTRASGETQYF TRBV27
CASSSGTGGEQFF TRBV5-1
CASSPSSGRFYEQYF TRBV7-3
CASSLGLAGGPWQETQYF TRBV7-9
CAWTRDRVEETQYF TRBV30
CASSYGGGYRETQYF TRBV6-5
CASSQDSYGYTF TRBV7-9
CASSLQDGGGKLFF TRBV6-6
CASSGSRGLNTEAFF TRBV2
CAVNAGQAQGTQYF TRBV6-1
CASSPFGRLTEAFF TRBV18
CASSLVPGSEQYF TRBV7-9
CASSSDDSSPWDTQYF TRBV7-9
CASSLDTASEKETQYF TRBV7-9
CASSVAGYGYTF TRBV25-1
CASSWTGERNTIYF TRBV19
CASSLLLGLANEQFF TRBV28
CASSSLPPTGSYGYTF TRBV9
CASRGTGGRNEQYF TRBV6-6
CASGPILNTEAFF TRBV28
CASRPRLLEQYF TRBV2
CASSFPAGRAQSYNEQFF TRBV7-9
CASSPGGAGGANTEAFF TRBV5-5
CASRGSGSEVSSYEQYF TRBV2